This T cell receptor (beta chain) was recorded in a study of post-analysis software for immune sequencing data. General observations from the study: F measure showed strong co-clustering of same-batch samples. Controls showed lower frequencies than patients for five or six TRBV segments, and TRBV5-6, TRBV5-1 and TRBV20-1 were among these.

Germline CDR1 is MDHEN and CDR2 is SYDVKM. The CDR3 extends over 15 amino acids. J gave up 7 bases and V 0 bases, and 4 bases lay outside the gene matches. In the case of this clonotype: The antigen is unknown.

Unique molecular identifiers featured in each of the TCR beta cDNA libraries. TCRdb used MiXCR to reprocess the PCR reads, holding one entry per CDR3 protein. The sample includes roughly 580,000 distinct CDR3 sequences, 44% of them seen just once. This TCR derives from a girl aged 5-17 years with multiple sclerosis. The sequenced sample consisted of blood. The chain employs TRBV28 and TRBJ1-5, with 9 bases identical to TRBD1. The CDR3 coding sequence is TGTGCCAGCAGTTTATGGACAGGGGGTTTACAGCCCCAGCATTTT. Encoded protein: CASSLWTGGLQPQHF. The complete variable domain, with remaining parts taken from reference TRBV28 and TRBJ1-5, reads DVKVTQSSRYLVKRTGEKVFLECVQDMDHENMFWYRQDPGLGLRLIYFSYDVKMKEKGDIPEGYSVSREKKERFSLILESASTNQTSMYLCASSLWTGGLQPQHFGDGTRLSIL.